Listed here is a single T cell receptor beta chain. Antigen specificity is unknown. Once isolated by positive magnetic bead selection, the CD4+ and CD8+ cells had their purity checked by flow cytometry. The entry originates in a study of somatic mutations in cytotoxic T cells in rheumatoid arthritis. Study in general: The authors flow-sorted some V beta antibody-stained T-cell populations at nearly 100% purity, including V beta1+ cells that they sequenced for TCRB. Study-wide results and caveats: The study found that the largest CD8+ clone exceeded 20% of CD8+ cells in about an eighth of the roughly 60 patients. For rheumatoid arthritis patients, CD8+ clonality increased with age, whereas it did not in healthy controls.

Assay: immunoSEQ multiplex PCR; the TCRdb copy retains only in-frame clones and omits some. The sample carries more than 25,000 clones, roughly 82% recorded once. V lost 7 bases to trimming and J lost 1 base, with 16 bases between them. In germline, CDR1 is MNHNY, CDR2 SVGAGI (reference sequence). The CDR3 has 15 amino acids. The sequenced sample was CD8+ T cells sorted from blood. The TCR originated in a man between 45 and 60 years old in good health. The chain links TRBV6-6 to TRBJ1-2; tentatively, D is TRBD1 (5 bases). CDR3 region: CASTVRGGVNYGYTF. The CDR3 region has the DNA TGTGCCAGCACCGTACGGGGCGGCGTTAACTATGGCTACACCTTC.